The clone carrying this T cell receptor beta chain has only a few counts. Its target is unknown. The whole isolated RNA underwent reverse transcription, so sequencing captured expressed TCRB transcripts. Using immunoSEQ multiplex PCR, the repertoire was profiled, and TCRdb retains in-frame clones only, with some absent. The data hold over 650,000 clones, with 11% to 15% observed a single time. The data belong to a study of beta chain features in type 1 diabetes. Study-wide results and caveats: When Type 1 diabetes patients were examined, their TCRB CDR3s proved moderately but significantly shorter in all four CD4+ subsets.

The CDR3 covers 16 residues. V was cut by 1 base and J by 3 bases, with 13 bases left in between. Germline loops: CDR1 SEHNR, CDR2 FQNEAQ (reference sequence). This chain connects TRBV7-9 to TRBJ1-5; no reliable D call. Sequencing was carried out using naive CD4+ T cells from blood. The receptor's source is a man aged 18 to 30 with type 1 diabetes. The CDR3 is CASSLVGIGTNQPQHF. In DNA form, the CDR3 reads TGTGCCAGCAGCTTAGTGGGGATAGGCACCAATCAGCCCCAGCATTTT.